This T cell receptor beta chain was obtained from a study of regulatory T cells in long-lasting Graves disease. The wider study: Recently diagnosed Graves' patients had received antithyroid drugs for under 3 months. Study outcomes and limitations: Fewer public clonotypes were shared by new patients (just under 1,000) than by persistent patients (around 2,900).

As to this clonotype: Its target is unknown.

CDR3 regions were amplified by Arm-PCR using iRepertoire HTBI primers to build TCR beta libraries. TCRdb fed the multiplex PCR reads into MiXCR, producing one record per CDR3 protein. The sample records roughly 510,000 distinct CDR3 sequences, about 16% being singletons. Stated time point: newly diagnosed GD, antithyroid drugs for less than 3 months. PBMC RNA was the source of the TCR library. These same data were also listed under a study on T cells in Graves' hyperthyroidism and ophthalmopathy.

The source is a man in his late teens or twenties with Graves disease. The sequences come from peripheral blood mononuclear cells (PBMCs), collected at new diagnosis, from a patient treated with antithyroid drugs.

CDR3 sequence (DNA): TGCAGTGCTACCGGGACAGAGAATCAGCCCCAGCATTTT. Translation gives CSATGTENQPQHF. This chain joins TRBV20-1 and TRBJ1-5; 7 bases match TRBD1. This CDR3 region has 13 residues. V trimming: 4 bases; J trimming: 4 bases; junction bases outside the gene matches: 4. Germline values: CDR1 DFQATT, CDR2 SNEGSKA (reference sequence).